The 24 T cell receptor beta chains listed next were all sequenced from one sample in a study of blood T cell repertoires in COVID-19. The data were produced by immunoSEQ multiplex PCR, yet TCRdb's version contains in-frame clones alone and is incomplete. In the table there are fewer than 250,000 clones, about 87% of which are singletons. Material for sequencing was peripheral blood. The origin of the receptors is an older man with acute or convalescent COVID-19.

This chain links TRBV6-5 with TRBJ2-1; D is perhaps TRBD2 (6 bases). With 2 bases removed from V and 1 base from J, the gap between germline ends came to 9 bases. CDR3 length equals 15 residues. The V gene's germline CDR1 is MNHEY and CDR2 SVGAGI. The CDR3 here is CASSYAGLSYNEQFF. CDR3 nucleotide sequence: TGTGCCAGCAGTTACGCGGGGCTTTCCTACAATGAGCAGTTCTTC.

The chain couples TRBV19 to TRBJ2-1; 16 bases are shared with TRBD2. In germline, CDR1 is LNHDA, CDR2 SQIVND (reference sequence). The CDR3 extends over 19 amino acids. Germline trimming cut 7 bases from V and 6 bases from J; bases unmatched to any gene: 15. The CDR3 region is CASIDSGTSGRAFSNEQFF. CDR3 DNA sequence: TGTGCCAGTATTGATTCCGGGACTAGCGGGAGGGCCTTCTCCAATGAGCAGTTCTTC.

V is TRBV7-8 and J is TRBJ1-4; D ambiguous. This CDR3 has 13 amino acids. V gave up 10 bases and J gave up 3 bases, with 12 bases separating them. Germline CDR1 reads SGHVS; CDR2 reads FQNEAQ. This CDR3 reads CATMGRANEKLFF. The DNA of the CDR3 is TGTGCCACCATGGGGAGGGCTAATGAAAAACTGTTTTTT.

The genes are TRBV5-4 and TRBJ2-5; 13 positions agree with TRBD2. The CDR3 runs to 17 residues. CDR1 and CDR2 from the germline V gene are SGHNT and YYREEE (reference sequence). Unmatched junction bases numbered 4, after V lost 0 bases and J lost 2 bases. The CDR3 nucleotides read TGTGCCAGCAGCTTGGGTAGACTAGCGGGAGGACAAGAGACCCAGTACTTC. The encoded protein is CASSLGRLAGGQETQYF.

This clone occurred a few times. J is TRBJ1-3 and V is TRBV5-1; the match to TRBD1 covers 7 bases. There are 15 residues in the CDR3. Germline values: CDR1 SGHRS, CDR2 YFSETQ. The V gene end was trimmed by 4 bases and the J gene end by 4 bases; junction bases not matched to a gene: 8. The DNA for the CDR3 is TGCGCCAGCAGCCCGCGACAGGGATCCGGAAACACCATATATTTT. Its translation is CASSPRQGSGNTIYF.

The chain joins TRBV21-1 to TRBJ1-5. TRBV21-1 is annotated as a pseudogene. There are 15 residues in the CDR3. CDR3 residues: CASSPKGRASQPQHF. As DNA, the CDR3 is TGTGCCAGCTCCCCTAAGGGGAGGGCTAGTCAGCCCCAGCATTTT.

V and J are TRBV18 and TRBJ2-2; D is unresolved. V dropped 5 bases and J dropped 8 bases, with 12 bases sitting between them. Looked up from germline, CDR1 is KGHSH and CDR2 is LQKENI. The CDR3 length is 13 residues. CDR3 protein: CASSTHSEGELFF. The CDR3 bases are TGTGCCAGCTCAACTCACAGTGAAGGGGAGCTGTTTTTT.

The chain has TRBV20-1 and TRBJ2-1; possible D gene TRBD2, 6 bases. CDR1 and CDR2 (germline): DFQATT, SNEGSKA (reference sequence). There are 14 residues in the CDR3. V dropped 3 bases and J dropped 6 bases, with 15 bases sitting between them. CDR3 sequence (DNA): TGCAGTGCTAGTGGTTTAGCGGAGCCCAATGAGCAGTTCTTC. Its protein product is CSASGLAEPNEQFF.

The genes are TRBV6-1 and TRBJ1-5, with D unclear. V lost 2 bases and J 6 bases, leaving 17 bases between the germline ends. The CDR3 runs 16 residues. Germline V gene lookup returns CDR1 MNHNS and CDR2 SASEGT. CDR3 amino acids: CASSELATVRGQPQHF. Here the CDR3 DNA reads TGTGCCAGCAGTGAACTGGCCACTGTGAGAGGTCAGCCCCAGCATTTT.

The rearrangement links TRBV18 to TRBJ2-2, with D maybe TRBD1 (5 bases). V lost 4 bases and J 3 bases, leaving 9 bases between the germline ends. CDR1 is KGHSH and CDR2 is LQKENI in the germline V gene. The CDR3 length is 14 residues. The CDR3 DNA follows: TGTGCCAGCTCACGGCAGGGATACACCGGGGAGCTGTTTTTT. Translating it yields CASSRQGYTGELFF.

The rearrangement links TRBV2 to TRBJ1-5; 7 bases are a match to TRBD1. Germline CDR1 SNHLY, CDR2 FYNNEI. The CDR3 has 15 residues. Trimming at V came to 5 bases and at J to 4 bases, leaving 8 bases not matched to a gene. CDR3 region: CASSPRGLRNQPQHF. The CDR3 coding sequence is TGTGCCAGCAGTCCTAGGGGGCTTAGAAATCAGCCCCAGCATTTT.

The chain couples TRBV6-5 to TRBJ1-2; D remains ambiguous. CDR1 is MNHEY and CDR2 is SVGAGI in the germline V gene. Trimming took 7 bases from V and 4 from J, leaving 16 bases between them. There are 14 residues in the CDR3. CDR3 protein: CASNSGSRSYGYTF. In nucleotides, the CDR3 is TGTGCCAGCAACAGTGGCAGTCGATCCTATGGCTACACCTTC.

CDR3 sequence reads: CASSQDLRISGTTNTGELFF. CDR3 bases: TGCGCCAGCAGCCAAGATCTGCGGATTAGCGGGACTACGAACACCGGGGAGCTGTTTTTT. The chain couples TRBV4-3 to TRBJ2-2; 8 bases map to TRBD2. Germline trimming cut 0 bases from V and 0 bases from J; bases unmatched to any gene: 12. The CDR3 contains 20 residues. Germline-derived CDR1 and CDR2 are LGHNA and YSLEER.

The chain combines TRBV2 with TRBJ2-1; maybe TRBD2 (6 bases). CDR1 and CDR2 (germline): SNHLY, FYNNEI. V gave up 1 base and J gave up 8 bases, with 15 bases separating them. This CDR3 comprises 15 residues. CDR3 amino acids: CASSEGGGNVDEQFF. The CDR3 DNA sequence: TGTGCCAGCAGTGAAGGAGGCGGGAACGTAGATGAGCAGTTCTTC. Variable domain in full (rest from reference TRBV2 and TRBJ2-1): EPEVTQTPSHQVTQMGQEVILRCVPISNHLYFYWYRQILGQKVEFLVSFYNNEISEKSEIFDDQFSVERPDGSNFTLKIRSTKLEDSAMYFCASSEGGGNVDEQFFGPGTRLTVL.

This clone was recorded a few times. This chain links TRBV7-9 with TRBJ2-7; 13 nucleotides align to TRBD2. Germline V gene data show CDR1 as SEHNR and CDR2 as FQNEAQ (reference sequence). V lost 3 bases to trimming and J lost 2 bases; unmatched junction nucleotides: 13. The CDR3 has 19 amino acids. In nucleotides, the CDR3 is TGTGCCAGCAGCTTTTTTGAGGGACTAGCGGGATTAGAGACCTACGAGCAGTACTTC. It is translated as CASSFFEGLAGLETYEQYF.

The CDR3 region has the DNA TGTGCCAGCAGCCAAGATCTAGGGGGGGTTGAAGCTTTCTTT. Translating it yields CASSQDLGGVEAFF. The V and J genes are TRBV3-1 (or the pseudogene TRBV3-2) and TRBJ1-1; TRBD1 is a possible D gene (6 bases). CDR3 length: 14 amino acids. In germline, CDR1 is LGHDT, CDR2 YNNKEL (reference sequence). With 0 bases removed from V and 7 bases from J, the gap between germline ends came to 12 bases.

The chain uses TRBV7-6 and TRBJ2-4, with 9 bases that match TRBD1. Germline lookup yields CDR1 SGHVS and CDR2 FNYEAQ. The CDR3 spans 13 residues. Trimming at V came to 1 base and at J to 10 bases, leaving 2 bases not matched to a gene. CDR3 nucleotides: TGTGCCAGCAGCTTAGGACAGGGGGGTATTCAGTACTTC. Protein product: CASSLGQGGIQYF.

V and J are TRBV6-5 and TRBJ2-5, with D tentatively TRBD1 (6 bases). This CDR3 has 15 amino acids. Looked up from germline, CDR1 is MNHEY and CDR2 is SVGAGI. V was shortened by 2 bases and J by 2 bases, with 12 bases between the two germline ends. CDR3 protein: CASSYPGQGQETQYF. The CDR3 bases are TGTGCCAGCAGTTACCCGGGTCAGGGGCAAGAGACCCAGTACTTC.

The chain is built from TRBV5-8 and TRBJ1-5; 7 bases are shared with TRBD1. With V trimmed by 3 bases and J by 8 bases, 11 bases remained unmatched. The CDR3 totals 15 residues. Germline CDR1 SGHTS, CDR2 YDEGEE. The CDR3 DNA reads TGTGCCAGCAGCTCCGGACAGGCCCTTGTGGAGCCCCAGCATTTT. As protein: CASSSGQALVEPQHF.

This clone has only one observation. CDR3 in amino acids: CASSQDTGEAGNTIYF. As DNA, the CDR3 is TGTGCCAGCAGCCAAGATACGGGGGAAGCTGGAAACACCATATATTTT. This chain joins TRBV4-2 and TRBJ1-3, with D possibly being TRBD1 (5 bases). This CDR3 comprises 16 residues. The V gene's germline CDR1 is LGHNA and CDR2 YNFKEQ. V was shortened by 0 bases and J by 2 bases, with 11 bases between the two germline ends.

This clone was recorded a few times. The chain recombines TRBV5-8 with TRBJ1-1; D is undetermined. The CDR3 is made up of 13 amino acids. In germline, CDR1 is SGHTS, CDR2 YDEGEE. V was trimmed by 5 bases and J by 5 bases, leaving 13 bases between them. In DNA, the CDR3 is TGTGCCAGCAGAGACATCCCGGGGACTGAAGCTTTCTTT. The encoded protein is CASRDIPGTEAFF.

V gene TRBV27 combines with J gene TRBJ2-3, with 13 positions matching TRBD2. Germline assignment: CDR1 MNHEY and CDR2 SMNVEV (reference sequence). The V gene end was trimmed by 1 base and the J gene end by 4 bases; junction bases not matched to a gene: 11. The CDR3 is 19 residues long. The CDR3: CASSLFGRTSGRGADTQYF. The CDR3 DNA sequence: TGTGCCAGCAGTTTATTTGGGAGGACTAGCGGGAGAGGCGCAGATACGCAGTATTTT.

The chain is built from TRBV28 and TRBJ2-3; D remains ambiguous. There are 11 residues in the CDR3. CDR1 and CDR2 from the germline V gene are MDHEN and SYDVKM. The V and J ends lost 7 bases and 7 bases respectively, with 9 bases between them. Here the CDR3 reads CASKTSHTQYF. In nucleotides, the CDR3 is TGTGCCAGCAAGACTTCCCATACGCAGTATTTT.

The chain links TRBV10-3 to TRBJ1-3; possible D gene TRBD1, 6 bases. CDR1 and CDR2 from the germline V gene are ENHRY and SYGVKD. Trimming stripped 10 bases from V and 0 bases from J, with 16 bases between. CDR3 size: 15 residues. Here the CDR3 DNA reads TGTGCCACCGGCGGAACAGGGATCTCTGGAAACACCATATATTTT. It specifies CATGGTGISGNTIYF.